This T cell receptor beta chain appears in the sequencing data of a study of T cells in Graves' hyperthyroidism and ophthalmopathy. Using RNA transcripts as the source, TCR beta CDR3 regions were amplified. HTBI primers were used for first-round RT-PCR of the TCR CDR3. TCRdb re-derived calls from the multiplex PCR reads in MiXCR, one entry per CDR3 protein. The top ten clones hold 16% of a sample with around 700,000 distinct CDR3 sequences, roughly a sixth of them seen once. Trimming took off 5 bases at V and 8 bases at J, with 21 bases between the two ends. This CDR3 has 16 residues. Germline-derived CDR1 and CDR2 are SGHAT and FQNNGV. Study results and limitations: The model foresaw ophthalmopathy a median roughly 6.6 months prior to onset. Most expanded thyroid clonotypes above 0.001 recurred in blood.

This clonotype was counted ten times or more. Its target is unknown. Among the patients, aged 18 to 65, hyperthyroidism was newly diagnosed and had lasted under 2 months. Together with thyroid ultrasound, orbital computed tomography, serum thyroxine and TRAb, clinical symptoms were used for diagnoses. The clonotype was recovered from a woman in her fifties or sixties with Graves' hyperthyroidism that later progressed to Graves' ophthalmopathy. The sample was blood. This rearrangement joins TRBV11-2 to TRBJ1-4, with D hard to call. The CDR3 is CASSMEVGRFDEKLFF. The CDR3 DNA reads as TGTGCCAGCAGCATGGAGGTGGGGAGATTTGACGAAAAACTGTTTTTT. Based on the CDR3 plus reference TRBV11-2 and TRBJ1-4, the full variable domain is EAGVAQSPRYKIIEKRQSVAFWCNPISGHATLYWYQQILGQGPKLLIQFQNNGVVDDSQLPKDRFSAERLKGVDSTLKIQPAKLEDSAVYLCASSMEVGRFDEKLFFGSGTQLSVL.